Following are 8 T cell receptor beta chains from one sample sequenced in a study of breast tumors, draining lymph nodes, adjacent tissues. The lymph nodes were axillary draining lymph nodes from breast cancer patients. Each CDR3 protein is one row after TCRdb ran MiXCR on the multiplex PCR reads. The sample includes about 180,000 distinct CDR3 sequences, 25% to 40% of them seen just once. The sample taken for sequencing was axillary lymph node tissue. All receptors come from a female donor with breast cancer. Some clones in this sample may be carry-over from other donors' samples.

This clonotype occurred many times. This chain connects TRBV20-1 to TRBJ2-1; 9 bases align to TRBD1. CDR1 and CDR2 from the germline V gene are DFQATT and SNEGSKA (reference sequence). This CDR3 spans 16 amino acids. The junction had 5 bases not matched to a gene; V was cut back by 2 bases and J by 0 bases. The CDR3 spells CSARIPGQGSYNEQFF. The DNA for the CDR3 is TGCAGTGCTAGAATCCCGGGACAGGGCTCCTACAATGAGCAGTTCTTC.

This clonotype was detected many times. The chain combines TRBV7-9 with TRBJ1-4; the D gene is possibly TRBD1 (5 bases). Germline V gives CDR1 SEHNR, CDR2 FQNEAQ (reference sequence). This CDR3 spans 15 amino acids. Trimming removed 4 bases from V and 9 bases from J, with 18 bases in between. CDR3: CASSSLSEGSKKLFF. For the CDR3, the DNA is TGTGCCAGCAGCTCCCTGAGCGAGGGGTCTAAAAAACTGTTTTTT.

In regard to this clonotype: A read error is possible here, since a much larger clone lies one base away. V gene TRBV10-3 combines with J gene TRBJ1-4, with D tentatively TRBD1 (5 bases). Germline V gives CDR1 ENHRY, CDR2 SYGVKD. This CDR3 comprises 19 residues. Trimming took 11 bases from V and 3 from J, leaving 31 bases between them. The CDR3 loop is CAVGPRDILGHDANEKLFF. The CDR3 DNA sequence: TGTGCCGTCGGTCCGCGAGACATTCTTGGACATGACGCTAATGAAAAACTGTTTTTT.

This clonotype was detected many times. J is TRBJ1-2 and V is TRBV5-6; TRBD1 matches at 9 bases. This CDR3 has 14 residues. Per the germline V gene, CDR1 is SGHDT and CDR2 is YYEEEE. Trimming took 2 bases from V and 4 from J; bases not matched to a gene: 3. CDR3 in amino acids: CASSFTGGLYGYTF. The CDR3 nucleotides read TGTGCCAGCAGCTTTACAGGGGGCCTCTATGGCTACACCTTC.

J is TRBJ1-1 and V is TRBV18; 10 nucleotides line up with TRBD1. The CDR3 has 14 amino acids. V lost 1 base, J lost 5 bases, and 1 base stayed unmatched. CDR1 and CDR2 (germline): KGHSH, LQKENI. CDR3 sequence (DNA): TGTGCCAGCTCACCACAGGACAGGGGGACTGAAGCTTTCTTT. Amino acid sequence: CASSPQDRGTEAFF.

This clonotype came up many times. The chain is built from TRBV15 and TRBJ2-1, with D hard to call. The CDR3 runs 15 residues. Germline V gene data show CDR1 as LNHNV and CDR2 as YYDKDF (reference sequence). Trimming removed 0 bases from V and 2 bases from J, with 8 bases in between. CDR3 residues: CATSRDGSPYNEQFF. The CDR3 coding sequence is TGTGCCACCAGCAGAGATGGGTCTCCCTACAATGAGCAGTTCTTC.

The sample holds many counts of this clonotype. V is TRBV6-1 and J is TRBJ1-5; no clear D gene. This CDR3 contains 13 residues. The V gene lost 9 bases and the J gene lost 0 bases, with 9 bases spanning the gap. Germline V CDR1 and CDR2: MNHNS, SASEGT. In nucleotides, the CDR3 is TGTGCCAGTACGGGTTATAGCAATCAGCCCCAGCATTTT. It specifies CASTGYSNQPQHF.

This clonotype was recorded only once. The chain links TRBV20-1 to TRBJ2-3, with D maybe TRBD1 (6 bases). CDR1 is DFQATT and CDR2 is SNEGSKA in the germline V gene (reference sequence). Trimming took 5 bases from V and 2 from J, leaving 23 bases between them. This CDR3 comprises 17 residues. This chain's CDR3 is CSAGYQTGTPSTDTQYF. CDR3 nucleotides: TGCAGTGCTGGATACCAGACCGGGACACCCTCCACAGATACGCAGTATTTT.